A selection of T cell receptor beta chains follows, all from one sample in a study of vaccination and CD4 T cells after COVID-19. For these receptors, no antigen is known. Each CDR3 protein gets one entry after TCRdb re-called the PCR reads with MiXCR. The table includes approximately 4,000 distinct CDR3 sequences, approximately 76% detected once. The sample was CD4+ T cells from blood, cultured in vitro. Source of these receptors: a human donor in good health. CDR3s include the opening cysteine and the closing phenylalanine or tryptophan. The order of the fields is V gene, J gene, CDR3 protein.

TRBV10-3	TRBJ2-1	CAISESRGYNEQFF
TRBV25-1	TRBJ2-5	CASQAFSGKQETQYF
TRBV5-1	TRBJ2-5	CASSLGAEVYQETQYF
TRBV6-2/TRBV6-3	TRBJ2-3	CASGYRGGGATDTQYF
TRBV6-4	TRBJ2-7	CASSDSIGSYEQYF
TRBV7-2	TRBJ1-2	CASSLDRANVGGYTF
TRBV14	TRBJ1-1	CASSLEGATEAFF
TRBV7-9	TRBJ2-7	CASSLEGLGDYEQYF
TRBV7-2	TRBJ1-5	CASSFQDRYSNQPQHF
TRBV12-3/TRBV12-4	TRBJ2-7	CASSLVGGGRYEQYF
TRBV29-1	TRBJ2-3	CSVGLGADTQYF
TRBV20-1	TRBJ1-1	CSAISTGGGEAFF
TRBV7-2	TRBJ2-3	CASSLTPGSGTDTQYF
TRBV20-1	TRBJ1-6	CSARGAGSVSPLHF
TRBV6-2/TRBV6-3	TRBJ2-5	CASSLGGNQETQYF
TRBV6-5	TRBJ1-2	CASSYGGAYGYTF